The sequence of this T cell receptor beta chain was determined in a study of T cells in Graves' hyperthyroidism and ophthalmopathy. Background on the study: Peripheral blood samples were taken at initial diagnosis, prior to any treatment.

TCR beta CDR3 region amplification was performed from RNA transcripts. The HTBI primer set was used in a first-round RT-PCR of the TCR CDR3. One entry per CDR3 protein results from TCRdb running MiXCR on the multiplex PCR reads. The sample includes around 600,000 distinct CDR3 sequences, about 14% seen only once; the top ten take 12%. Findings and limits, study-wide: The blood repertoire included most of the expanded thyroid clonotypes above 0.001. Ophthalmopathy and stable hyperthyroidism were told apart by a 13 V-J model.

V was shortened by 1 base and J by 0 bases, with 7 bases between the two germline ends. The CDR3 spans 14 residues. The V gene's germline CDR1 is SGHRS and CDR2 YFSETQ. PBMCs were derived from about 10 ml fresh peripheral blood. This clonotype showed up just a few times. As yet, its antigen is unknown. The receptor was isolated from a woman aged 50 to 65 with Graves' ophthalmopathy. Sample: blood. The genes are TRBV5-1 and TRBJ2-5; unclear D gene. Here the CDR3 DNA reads TGCGCCAGCAGCTTGTTGCCAGACCAAGAGACCCAGTACTTC. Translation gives CASSLLPDQETQYF.